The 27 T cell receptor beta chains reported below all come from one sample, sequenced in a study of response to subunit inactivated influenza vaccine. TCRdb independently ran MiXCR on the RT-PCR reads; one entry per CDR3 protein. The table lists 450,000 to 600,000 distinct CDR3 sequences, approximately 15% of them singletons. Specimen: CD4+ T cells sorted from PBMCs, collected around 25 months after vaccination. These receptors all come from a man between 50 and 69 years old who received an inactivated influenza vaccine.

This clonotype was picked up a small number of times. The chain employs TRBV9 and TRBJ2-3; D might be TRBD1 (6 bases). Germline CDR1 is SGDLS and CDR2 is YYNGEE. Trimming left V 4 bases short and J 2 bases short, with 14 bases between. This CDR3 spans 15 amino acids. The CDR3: CASSPRTAYTDTQYF. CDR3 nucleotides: TGTGCCAGCAGCCCTAGGACAGCCTACACAGATACGCAGTATTTT.

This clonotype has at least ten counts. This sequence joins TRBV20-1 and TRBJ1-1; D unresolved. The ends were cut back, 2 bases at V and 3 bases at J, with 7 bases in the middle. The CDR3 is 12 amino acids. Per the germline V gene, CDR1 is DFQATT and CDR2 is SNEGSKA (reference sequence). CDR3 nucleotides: TGCAGTGCTAGACCCGAACACACTGAAGCTTTCTTT. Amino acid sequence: CSARPEHTEAFF.

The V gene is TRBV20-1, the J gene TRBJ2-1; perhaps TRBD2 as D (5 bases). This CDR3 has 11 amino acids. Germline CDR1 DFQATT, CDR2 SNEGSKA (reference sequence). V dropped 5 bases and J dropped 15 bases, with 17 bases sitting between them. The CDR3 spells CSALGLSAGFF. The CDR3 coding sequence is TGCAGTGCTCTCGGACTTTCGGCGGGGTTCTTC.

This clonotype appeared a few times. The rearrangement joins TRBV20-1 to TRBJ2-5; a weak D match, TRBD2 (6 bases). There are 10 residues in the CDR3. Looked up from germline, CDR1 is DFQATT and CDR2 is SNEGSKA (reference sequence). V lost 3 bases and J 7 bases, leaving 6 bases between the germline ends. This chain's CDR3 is CSAREGTQYF. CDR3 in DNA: TGCAGTGCTAGGGAGGGGACCCAGTACTTC.

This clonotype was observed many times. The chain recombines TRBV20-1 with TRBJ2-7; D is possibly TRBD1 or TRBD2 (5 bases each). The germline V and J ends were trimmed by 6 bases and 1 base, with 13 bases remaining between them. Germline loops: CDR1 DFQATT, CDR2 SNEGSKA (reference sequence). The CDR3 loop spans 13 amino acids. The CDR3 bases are TGCAGTGCGGGGTCAGGGAGATCCTACGAGCAGTACTTC. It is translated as CSAGSGRSYEQYF.

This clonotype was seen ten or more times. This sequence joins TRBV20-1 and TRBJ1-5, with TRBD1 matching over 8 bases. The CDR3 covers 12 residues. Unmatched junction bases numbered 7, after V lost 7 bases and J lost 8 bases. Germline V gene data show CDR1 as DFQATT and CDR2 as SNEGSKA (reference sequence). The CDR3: CSVGQALEPQHF. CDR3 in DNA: TGCAGTGTGGGACAGGCCTTGGAGCCCCAGCATTTT.

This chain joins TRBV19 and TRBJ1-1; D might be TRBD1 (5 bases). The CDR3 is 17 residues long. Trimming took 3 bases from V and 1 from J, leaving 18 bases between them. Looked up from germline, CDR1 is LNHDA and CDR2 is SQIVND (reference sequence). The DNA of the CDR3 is TGTGCCAGTAGTATGTTTGGGCAGGGAAGATCGAACACTGAAGCTTTCTTT. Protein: CASSMFGQGRSNTEAFF.

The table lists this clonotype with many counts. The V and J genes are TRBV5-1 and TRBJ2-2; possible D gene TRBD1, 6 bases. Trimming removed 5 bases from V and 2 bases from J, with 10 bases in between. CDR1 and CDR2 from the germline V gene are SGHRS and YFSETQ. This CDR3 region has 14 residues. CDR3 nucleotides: TGCGCCAGCAGAACAGGGATAAACACCGGGGAGCTGTTTTTT. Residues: CASRTGINTGELFF.

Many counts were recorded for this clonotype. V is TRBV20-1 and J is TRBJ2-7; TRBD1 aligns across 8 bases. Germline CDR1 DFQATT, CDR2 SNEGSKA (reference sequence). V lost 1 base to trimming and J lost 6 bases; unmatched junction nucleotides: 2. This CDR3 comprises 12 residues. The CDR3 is CSARGGQGEQYF. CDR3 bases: TGCAGTGCTAGAGGCGGACAGGGCGAGCAGTACTTC.

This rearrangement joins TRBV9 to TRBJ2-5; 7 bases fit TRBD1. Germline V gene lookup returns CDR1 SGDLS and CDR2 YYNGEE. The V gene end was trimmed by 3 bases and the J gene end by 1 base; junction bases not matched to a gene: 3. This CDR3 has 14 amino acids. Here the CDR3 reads CASSARDSQETQYF. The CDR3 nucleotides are TGTGCCAGCAGCGCCCGGGACAGCCAAGAGACCCAGTACTTC.

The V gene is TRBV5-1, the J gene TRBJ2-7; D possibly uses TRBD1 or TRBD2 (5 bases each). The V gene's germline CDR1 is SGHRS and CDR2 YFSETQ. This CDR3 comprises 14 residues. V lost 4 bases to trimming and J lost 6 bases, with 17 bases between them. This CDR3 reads CASSPGTIQSEQYF. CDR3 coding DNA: TGCGCCAGCAGCCCGGGGACCATACAATCCGAGCAGTACTTC.

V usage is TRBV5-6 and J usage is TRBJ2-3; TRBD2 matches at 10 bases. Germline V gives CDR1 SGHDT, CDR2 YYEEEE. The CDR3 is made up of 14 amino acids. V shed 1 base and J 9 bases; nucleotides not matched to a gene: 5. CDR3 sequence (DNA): TGTGCCAGCAGCTTGAGCCTAGCGGGGGCCACGCAGTATTTT. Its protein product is CASSLSLAGATQYF.

The CDR3, as DNA: TGTGCCAGCAGCCTCTCAGGTGCCGGGGAGCTGTTTTTT. It specifies CASSLSGAGELFF. The rearrangement uses TRBV11-2 and TRBJ2-2, with no clear D. The CDR3 loop spans 13 amino acids. The germline gives CDR1 SGHAT, CDR2 FQNNGV. With 5 bases removed from V and 6 bases from J, the gap between germline ends came to 10 bases. The full variable domain, its missing parts supplied by reference TRBV11-2 and TRBJ2-2, is EAGVAQSPRYKIIEKRQSVAFWCNPISGHATLYWYQQILGQGPKLLIQFQNNGVVDDSQLPKDRFSAERLKGVDSTLKIQPAKLEDSAVYLCASSLSGAGELFFGEGSRLTVL.

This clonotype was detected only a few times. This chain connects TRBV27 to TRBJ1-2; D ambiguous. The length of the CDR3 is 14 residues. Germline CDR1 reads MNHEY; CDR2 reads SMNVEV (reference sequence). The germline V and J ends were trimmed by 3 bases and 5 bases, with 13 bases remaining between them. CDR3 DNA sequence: TGTGCCAGCAGTTTCCCCGGTGCACGATATGGCTACACCTTC. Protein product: CASSFPGARYGYTF.

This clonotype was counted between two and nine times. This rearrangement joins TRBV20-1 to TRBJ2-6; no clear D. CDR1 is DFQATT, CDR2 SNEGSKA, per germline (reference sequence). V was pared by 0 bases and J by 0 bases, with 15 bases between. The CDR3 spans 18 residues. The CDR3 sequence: CSARDLWVIYSGANVLTF. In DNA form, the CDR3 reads TGCAGTGCTAGAGATCTGTGGGTTATCTACTCTGGGGCCAACGTCCTGACTTTC.

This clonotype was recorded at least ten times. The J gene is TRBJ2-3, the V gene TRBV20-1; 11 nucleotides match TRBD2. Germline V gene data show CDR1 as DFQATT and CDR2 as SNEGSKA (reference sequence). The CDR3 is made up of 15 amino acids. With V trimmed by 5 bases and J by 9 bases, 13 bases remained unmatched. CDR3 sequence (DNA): TGCAGTGCTGAGGGGGGACTAGCGGCTTCTCCAACGCAGTATTTT. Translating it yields CSAEGGLAASPTQYF.

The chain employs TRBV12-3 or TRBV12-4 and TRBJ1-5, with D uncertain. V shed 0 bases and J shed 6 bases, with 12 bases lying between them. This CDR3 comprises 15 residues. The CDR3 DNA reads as TGTGCCAGCAGTTTAGCGCAAGGGCTAGGTCAGCCCCAGCATTTT. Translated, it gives CASSLAQGLGQPQHF.

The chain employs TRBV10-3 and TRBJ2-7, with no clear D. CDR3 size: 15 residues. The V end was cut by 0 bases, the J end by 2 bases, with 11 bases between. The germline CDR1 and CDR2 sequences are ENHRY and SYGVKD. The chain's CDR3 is CAISESTRAPYEQYF. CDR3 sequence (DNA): TGTGCCATCAGTGAGTCGACTCGGGCCCCCTACGAGCAGTACTTC.

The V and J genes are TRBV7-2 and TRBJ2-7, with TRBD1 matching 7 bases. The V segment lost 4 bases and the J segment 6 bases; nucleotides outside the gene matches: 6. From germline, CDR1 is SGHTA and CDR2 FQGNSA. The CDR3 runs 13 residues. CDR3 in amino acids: CASSSKGQTEQYF. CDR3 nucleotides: TGTGCCAGCAGCTCAAAGGGACAGACCGAGCAGTACTTC. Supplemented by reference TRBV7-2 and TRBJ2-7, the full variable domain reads GAGVSQSPSNKVTEKGKDVELRCDPISGHTALYWYRQSLGQGLEFLIYFQGNSAPDKSGLPSDRFSAERTGGSVSTLTIQRTQQEDSAVYLCASSSKGQTEQYFGPGTRLTVT.

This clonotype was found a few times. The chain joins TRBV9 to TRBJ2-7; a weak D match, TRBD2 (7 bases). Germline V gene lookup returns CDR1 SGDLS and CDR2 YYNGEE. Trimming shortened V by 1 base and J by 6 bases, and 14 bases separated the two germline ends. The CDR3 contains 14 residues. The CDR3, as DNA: TGTGCCAGCAGCGTAAGAGGGGGGGGCGGCGAGCAGTACTTC. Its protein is CASSVRGGGGEQYF. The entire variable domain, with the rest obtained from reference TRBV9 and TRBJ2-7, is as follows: DSGVTQTPKHLITATGQRVTLRCSPRSGDLSVYWYQQSLDQGLQFLIQYYNGEERAKGNILERFSAQQFPDLHSELNLSSLELGDSALYFCASSVRGGGGEQYFGPGTRLTVT.

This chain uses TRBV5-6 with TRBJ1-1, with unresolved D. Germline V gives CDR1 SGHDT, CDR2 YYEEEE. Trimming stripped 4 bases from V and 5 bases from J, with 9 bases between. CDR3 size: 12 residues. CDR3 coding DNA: TGTGCCAGCAGCCGACTCCCGACTGAAGCTTTCTTT. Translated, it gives CASSRLPTEAFF.

CDR3 protein: CASSEASGASSTQYF. The CDR3 DNA is TGTGCCAGCAGTGAGGCTAGCGGGGCGAGCAGTACGCAGTATTTT. This chain connects TRBV25-1 to TRBJ2-3, with 9 bases lining up with TRBD2. CDR3 size: 15 residues. J was trimmed by 8 bases and V by 3 bases; bases with no gene match: 9. Germline V gives CDR1 MGHDK, CDR2 SYGVNS.

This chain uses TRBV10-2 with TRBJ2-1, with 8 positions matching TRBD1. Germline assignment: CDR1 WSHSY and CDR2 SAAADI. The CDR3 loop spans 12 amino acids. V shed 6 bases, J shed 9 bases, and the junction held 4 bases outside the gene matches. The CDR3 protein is CASRQGAGEQFF. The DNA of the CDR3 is TGCGCCAGCAGGCAGGGGGCAGGTGAGCAGTTCTTC.

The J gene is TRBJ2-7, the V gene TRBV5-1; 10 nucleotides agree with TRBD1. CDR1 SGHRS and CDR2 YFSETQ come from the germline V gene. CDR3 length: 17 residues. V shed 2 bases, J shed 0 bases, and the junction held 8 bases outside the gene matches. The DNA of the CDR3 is TGCGCCAGCAGCTTCCTACCCGGGACAGGGGTCTCCTACGAGCAGTACTTC. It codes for CASSFLPGTGVSYEQYF.

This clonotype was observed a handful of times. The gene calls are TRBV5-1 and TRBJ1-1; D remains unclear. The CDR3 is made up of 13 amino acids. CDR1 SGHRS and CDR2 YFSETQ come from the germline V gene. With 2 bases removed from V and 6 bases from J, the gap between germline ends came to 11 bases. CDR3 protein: CASSFDGTAEAFF. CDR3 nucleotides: TGCGCCAGCAGCTTTGACGGCACAGCTGAAGCTTTCTTT.

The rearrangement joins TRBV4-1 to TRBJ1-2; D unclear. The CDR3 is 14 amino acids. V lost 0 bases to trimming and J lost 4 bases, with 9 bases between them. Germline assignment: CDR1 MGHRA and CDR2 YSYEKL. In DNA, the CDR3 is TGCGCCAGCAGCCAAGAATTCAGGACCTATGGCTACACCTTC. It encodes CASSQEFRTYGYTF.

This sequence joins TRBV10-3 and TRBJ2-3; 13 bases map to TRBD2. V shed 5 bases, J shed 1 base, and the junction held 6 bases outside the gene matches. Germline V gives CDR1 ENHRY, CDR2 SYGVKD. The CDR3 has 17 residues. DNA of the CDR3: TGTGCCATCAGTAGAGATGGACTAGCGGGGGGCACAGATACGCAGTATTTT. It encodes CAISRDGLAGGTDTQYF.